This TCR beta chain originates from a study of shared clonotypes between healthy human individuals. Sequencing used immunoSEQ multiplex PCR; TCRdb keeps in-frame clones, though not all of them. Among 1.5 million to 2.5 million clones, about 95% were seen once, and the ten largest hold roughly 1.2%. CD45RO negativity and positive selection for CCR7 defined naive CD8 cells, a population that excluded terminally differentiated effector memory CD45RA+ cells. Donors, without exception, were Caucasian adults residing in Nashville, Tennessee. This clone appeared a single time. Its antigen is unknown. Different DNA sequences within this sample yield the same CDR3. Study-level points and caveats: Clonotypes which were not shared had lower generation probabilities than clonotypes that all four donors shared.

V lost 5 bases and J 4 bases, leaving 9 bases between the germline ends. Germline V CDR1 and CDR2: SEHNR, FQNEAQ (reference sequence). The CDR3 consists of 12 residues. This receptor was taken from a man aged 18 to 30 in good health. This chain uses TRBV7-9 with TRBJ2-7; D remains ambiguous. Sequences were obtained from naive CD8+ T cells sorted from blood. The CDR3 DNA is TGTGCCAGCAGCCTAGAGGCATACGAGCAGTACTTC. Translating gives CASSLEAYEQYF.